This T cell receptor delta chain was obtained from a study of gamma-delta T cells after stem cell transplantation listed by TCRdb under 2016. Taken from cysteine to phenylalanine, the CDR3 has 19 residues. Only the CDR3 DNA stays, 57 bases, in frame from base 1. Clipping removes 1 base from V and 0 bases from J, with 14 as the unmatched junction base count. Per the germline V gene, GEAIGNYY is the CDR1 and EKD is the CDR2. Libraries came from RT-PCR. Sequencing instrument: Illumina MiSeq. TCRdb processed the public reads again with the CATT caller, after which rows with matching DNA were combined. Across this sample there are approximately 2,200 delta-chain clones, with about 1.1% seen only once. The ten biggest clones cover around 28% of the sample. Comments on this clone: Its recognized antigen is unknown. This sequence is one base from a far larger clone and is likely a read error. Other nucleotide sequences in the sample specify the same CDR3.

Input material: gamma-delta T cells. The rearrangement combines TRDV2 with TRDJ1; 9 of the junction bases match TRDD3. This TCR derives from a human donor. It is not recorded whose cells these are; they may come from a transplant donor. In nucleotides, the sequence is TGTGCCTGTGACACTATGAGTACTGGGGGACATAAGTACACCGATAAACTCATCTTT. This codes for CACDTMSTGGHKYTDKLIF.